This T cell receptor beta chain was sequenced for a study of cytomegalovirus exposure and HLA in healthy donors. Study-wide context: A prior analysis found 117 million unique TCR beta sequences from 150 million to 200 million T cells. Overall study findings and caveats: Versus the approximately 670-donor mean, an Asian-associated ancestry cluster reportedly showed fewer N-insertions in a later analysis.

PCR primers comprised 60 Vbeta and 13 Jbeta primers. The repertoire was sequenced with immunoSEQ multiplex PCR; TCRdb's copy has only in-frame clones and lacks some. This table has about 120,000 clones, over 65% appearing once. Notes on this clone: Its antigen is not identified. The same CDR3 is also encoded by other DNA sequences in this sample.

CDR1 is LNHNV, CDR2 YYDKDF, per germline (reference sequence). The CDR3 has 14 amino acids. V was pared by 2 bases and J by 2 bases, with 2 bases of the junction left unmatched. Healthy individuals who donated bone marrow served as the donors. The sequenced sample consisted of PBMCs. The chain has TRBV15 and TRBJ1-2; 7 nucleotides line up with TRBD1. The clonotype originates from a man between 18 and 29 years old in good health and CMV-seronegative. The CDR3 DNA follows: TGTGCCACCAGCAGATCGACAGGGAACTATGGCTACACCTTC. Encoded protein: CATSRSTGNYGYTF.